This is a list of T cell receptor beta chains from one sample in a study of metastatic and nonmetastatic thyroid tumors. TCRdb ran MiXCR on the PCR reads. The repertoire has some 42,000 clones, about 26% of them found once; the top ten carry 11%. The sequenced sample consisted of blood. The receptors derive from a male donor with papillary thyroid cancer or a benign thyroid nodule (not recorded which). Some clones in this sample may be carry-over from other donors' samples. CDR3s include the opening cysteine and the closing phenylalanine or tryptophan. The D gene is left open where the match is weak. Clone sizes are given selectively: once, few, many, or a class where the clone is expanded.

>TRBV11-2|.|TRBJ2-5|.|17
CASSLVREAGRGETQYF
TGTGCCAGCAGCTTAGTCCGAGAGGCAGGGAGGGGGGAGACCCAGTACTTC
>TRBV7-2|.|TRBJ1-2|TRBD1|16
CASSLAGAGGNYGYTF
TGTGCCAGCAGCTTAGCGGGGGCAGGGGGAAACTATGGCTACACCTTC
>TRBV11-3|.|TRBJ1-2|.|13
CASSLDQGPGYTF
TGTGCCAGCAGCTTAGATCAGGGGCCTGGCTACACCTTC
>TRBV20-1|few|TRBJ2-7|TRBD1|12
CSATGQGVEQYF
TGCAGTGCTACCGGACAGGGCGTCGAGCAGTACTTC
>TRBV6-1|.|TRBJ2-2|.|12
CASKGATGELFF
TGTGCCAGCAAGGGAGCCACCGGGGAGCTGTTTTTT
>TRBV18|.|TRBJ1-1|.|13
CASSPQGNTEAFF
TGTGCCAGCTCACCGCAGGGGAACACTGAAGCTTTCTTT
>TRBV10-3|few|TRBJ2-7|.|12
CAISLGGYEQYF
TGTGCCATCAGTCTAGGCGGGTACGAGCAGTACTTC
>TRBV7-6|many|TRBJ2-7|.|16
CASSSWEGPLGYEQYF
TGTGCCAGCAGCTCCTGGGAAGGCCCCTTGGGCTACGAGCAGTACTTC
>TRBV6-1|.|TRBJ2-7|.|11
CASMTAYEQYF
TGTGCCAGCATGACGGCCTACGAGCAGTACTTC
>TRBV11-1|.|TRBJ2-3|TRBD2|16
CASSFLDTSGKDTQYF
TGTGCCAGCAGCTTTCTGGATACTAGCGGGAAGGATACGCAGTATTTT
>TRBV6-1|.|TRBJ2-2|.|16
CASTQTMTGLAGELFF
TGTGCCAGCACCCAAACTATGACAGGCCTAGCCGGGGAGCTGTTTTTT
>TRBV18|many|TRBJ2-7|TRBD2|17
CASSPRLAGGLAYEQYF
TGTGCCAGCTCACCCCGACTAGCGGGAGGCTTGGCCTACGAGCAGTACTTC
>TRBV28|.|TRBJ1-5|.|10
CARVNQPQHF
TGTGCCAGGGTGAATCAGCCCCAGCATTTT
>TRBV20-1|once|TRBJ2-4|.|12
CSASAGSNIQYF
TGCAGTGCTAGCGCAGGGTCAAACATTCAGTACTTC
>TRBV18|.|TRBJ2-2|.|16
CASSPLAGLNTGELFF
TGTGCCAGCTCACCACTCGCGGGTTTGAACACCGGGGAGCTGTTTTTT
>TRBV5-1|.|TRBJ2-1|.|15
CASWLLPGAVNEQFF
TGCGCCAGCTGGCTACTTCCGGGAGCCGTTAATGAGCAGTTCTTC
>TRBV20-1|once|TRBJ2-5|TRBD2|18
CSARPGTSGINFQETQYF
TGCAGTGCTAGACCCGGGACTAGCGGGATCAACTTCCAAGAGACCCAGTACTTC
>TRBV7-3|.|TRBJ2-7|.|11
CASSGEFEQYF
TGTGCCAGCAGCGGGGAATTCGAGCAGTACTTC
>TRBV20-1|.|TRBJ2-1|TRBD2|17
CSARTGGAGTSYNEQFF
TGCAGTGCTAGAACGGGCGGAGCGGGAACCTCCTACAATGAGCAGTTCTTC
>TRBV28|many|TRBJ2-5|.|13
CASMDSSSETQYF
TGTGCCAGCATGGACAGCTCATCAGAGACCCAGTACTTC
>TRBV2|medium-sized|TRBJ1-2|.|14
CASSATTDHYGYTF
TGTGCCAGCAGCGCCACCACGGACCATTATGGCTACACCTTC
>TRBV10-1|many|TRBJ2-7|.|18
CASSESGRGFPRPNEQYF
TGCGCCAGCAGTGAGTCGGGCAGGGGCTTCCCCCGCCCTAACGAGCAGTACTTC
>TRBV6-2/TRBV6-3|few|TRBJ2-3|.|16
CASSPLGDKPTDTQYF
TGTGCCAGCAGCCCCCTGGGGGACAAACCCACAGATACGCAGTATTTT
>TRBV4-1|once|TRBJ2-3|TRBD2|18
CASSQERASGDFRDTQYF
TGCGCCAGCAGCCAAGAAAGAGCTAGCGGGGATTTCAGAGATACGCAGTATTTT
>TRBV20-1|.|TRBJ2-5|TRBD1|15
CSASLPGTGQETQYF
TGCAGTGCTAGTCTTCCCGGGACAGGGCAAGAGACCCAGTACTTC
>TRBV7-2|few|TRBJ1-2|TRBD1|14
CASSPGQGRYGYTF
TGTGCCAGCAGCCCCGGACAGGGGAGGTATGGCTACACCTTC
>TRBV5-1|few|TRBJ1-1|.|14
CASSFFETNTEAFF
TGCGCCAGCAGCTTCTTCGAGACGAACACTGAAGCTTTCTTT
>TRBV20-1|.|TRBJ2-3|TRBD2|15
CSARAPGLPTDTQYF
TGCAGTGCTAGGGCTCCGGGACTACCCACGGATACGCAGTATTTT
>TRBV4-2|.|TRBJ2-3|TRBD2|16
CASSRTSGRLTDTQYF
TGTGCCAGCAGCCGGACTAGCGGGAGGCTCACAGATACGCAGTATTTT
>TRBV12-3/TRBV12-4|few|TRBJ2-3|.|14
CASRGDKPTDTQYF
TGTGCCAGCAGGGGGGACAAGCCGACGGATACGCAGTATTTT
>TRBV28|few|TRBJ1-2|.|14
CASSSEERRYGYTF
TGTGCCAGCAGTAGCGAGGAAAGGAGATATGGCTACACCTTC
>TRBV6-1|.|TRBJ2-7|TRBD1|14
CASREPGQEDEQYF
TGTGCCAGCAGGGAACCGGGACAGGAGGACGAGCAGTACTTC
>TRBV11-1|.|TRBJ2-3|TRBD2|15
CASSSREANTDTQYF
TGTGCCAGCAGCTCCCGGGAGGCGAACACAGATACGCAGTATTTT
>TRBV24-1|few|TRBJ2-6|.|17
CATSDSGRFSGANVLTF
TGTGCCACCAGTGATTCTGGACGGTTCTCTGGGGCCAACGTCCTGACTTTC
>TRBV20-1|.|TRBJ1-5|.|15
CSASSSGWGNQPQHF
TGCAGTGCTAGCTCATCAGGGTGGGGCAATCAGCCCCAGCATTTT
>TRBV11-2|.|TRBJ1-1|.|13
CASSLAGGAEAFF
TGTGCCAGCAGCTTAGCTGGGGGGGCTGAAGCTTTCTTT
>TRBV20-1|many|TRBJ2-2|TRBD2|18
CSARAMGSGRPKTGELFF
TGCAGTGCTAGAGCAATGGGTAGCGGGAGGCCCAAGACCGGGGAGCTGTTTTTT
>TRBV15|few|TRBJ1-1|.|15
CATSRGGGANTEAFF
TGTGCCACCAGCAGAGGTGGAGGGGCGAACACTGAAGCTTTCTTT